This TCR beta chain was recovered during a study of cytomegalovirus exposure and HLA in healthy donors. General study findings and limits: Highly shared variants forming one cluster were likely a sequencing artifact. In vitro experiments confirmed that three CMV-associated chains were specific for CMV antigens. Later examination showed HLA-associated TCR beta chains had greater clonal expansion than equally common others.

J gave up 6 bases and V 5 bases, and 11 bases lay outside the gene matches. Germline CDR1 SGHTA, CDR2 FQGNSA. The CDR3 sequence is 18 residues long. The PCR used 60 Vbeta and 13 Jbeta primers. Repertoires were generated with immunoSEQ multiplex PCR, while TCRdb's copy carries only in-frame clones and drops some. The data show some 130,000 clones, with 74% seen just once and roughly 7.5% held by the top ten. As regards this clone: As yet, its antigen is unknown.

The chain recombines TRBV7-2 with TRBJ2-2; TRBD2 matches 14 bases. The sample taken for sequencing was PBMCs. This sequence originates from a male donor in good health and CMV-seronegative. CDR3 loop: CASSVTGTSGRGAGELFF. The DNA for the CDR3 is TGTGCCAGCAGCGTAACCGGGACTAGCGGGAGAGGGGCCGGGGAGCTGTTTTTT.